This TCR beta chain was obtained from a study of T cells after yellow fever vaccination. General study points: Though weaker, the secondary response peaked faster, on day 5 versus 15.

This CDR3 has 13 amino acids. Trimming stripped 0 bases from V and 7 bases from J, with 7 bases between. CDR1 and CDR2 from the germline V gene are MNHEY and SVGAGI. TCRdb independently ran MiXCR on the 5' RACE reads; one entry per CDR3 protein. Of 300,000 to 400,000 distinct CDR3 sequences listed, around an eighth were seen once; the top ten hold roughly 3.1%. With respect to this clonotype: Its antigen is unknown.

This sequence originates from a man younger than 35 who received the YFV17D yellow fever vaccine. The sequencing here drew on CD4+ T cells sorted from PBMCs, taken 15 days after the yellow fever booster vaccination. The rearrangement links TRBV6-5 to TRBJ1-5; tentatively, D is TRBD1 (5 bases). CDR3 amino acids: CASSYSEGQPQHF. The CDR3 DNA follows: TGTGCCAGCAGTTACTCGGAGGGGCAGCCCCAGCATTTT.